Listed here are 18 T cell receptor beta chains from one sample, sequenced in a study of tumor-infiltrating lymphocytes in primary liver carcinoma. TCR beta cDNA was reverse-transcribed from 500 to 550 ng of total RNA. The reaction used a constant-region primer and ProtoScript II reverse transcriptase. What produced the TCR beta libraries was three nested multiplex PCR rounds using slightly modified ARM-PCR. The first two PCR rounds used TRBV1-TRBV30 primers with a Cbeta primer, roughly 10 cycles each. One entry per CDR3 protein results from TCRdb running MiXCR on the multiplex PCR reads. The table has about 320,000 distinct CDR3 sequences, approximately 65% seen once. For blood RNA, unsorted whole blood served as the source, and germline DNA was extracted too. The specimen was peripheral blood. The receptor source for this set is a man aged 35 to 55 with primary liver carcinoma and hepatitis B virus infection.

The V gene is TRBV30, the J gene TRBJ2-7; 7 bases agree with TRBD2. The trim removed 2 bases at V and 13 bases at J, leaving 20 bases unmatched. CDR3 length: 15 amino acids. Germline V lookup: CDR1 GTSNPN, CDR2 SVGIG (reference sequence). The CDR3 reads CAWSPLVGGPNERYF. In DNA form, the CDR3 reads TGTGCCTGGAGTCCTCTAGTGGGAGGGCCCAACGAGCGATACTTC.

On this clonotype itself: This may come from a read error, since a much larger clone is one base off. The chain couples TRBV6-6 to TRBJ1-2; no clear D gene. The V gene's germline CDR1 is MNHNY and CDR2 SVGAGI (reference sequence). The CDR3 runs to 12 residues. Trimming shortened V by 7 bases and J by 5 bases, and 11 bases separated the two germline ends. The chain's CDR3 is CASNSSEYGYTF. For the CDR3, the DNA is TGTGCCAGCAATTCTTCAGAGTATGGCTACACCTTC.

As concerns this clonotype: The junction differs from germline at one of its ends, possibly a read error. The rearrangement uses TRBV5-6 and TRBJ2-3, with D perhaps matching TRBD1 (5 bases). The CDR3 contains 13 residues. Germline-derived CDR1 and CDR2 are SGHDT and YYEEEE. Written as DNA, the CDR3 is TGTGCCAGCGGCTTGGCCAGCAGGGTAACGCAGTATTTT. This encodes CASGLASRVTQYF.

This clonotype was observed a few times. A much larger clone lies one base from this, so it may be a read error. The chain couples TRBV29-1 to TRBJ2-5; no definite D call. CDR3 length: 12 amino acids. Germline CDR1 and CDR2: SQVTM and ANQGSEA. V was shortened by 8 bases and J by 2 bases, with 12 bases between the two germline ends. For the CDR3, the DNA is TGCAGCATTGTAGACGATCAAGAGACCCAGTACTTC. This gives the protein CSIVDDQETQYF. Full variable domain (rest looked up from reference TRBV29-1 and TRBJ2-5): SAVISQKPSRDICQRGTSLTIQCQVDSQVTMMFWYRQQPGQSLTLIATANQGSEATYESGFVIDKFPISRPNLTFSTLTVSNMSPEDSSIYLCSIVDDQETQYFGPGTRLLVL.

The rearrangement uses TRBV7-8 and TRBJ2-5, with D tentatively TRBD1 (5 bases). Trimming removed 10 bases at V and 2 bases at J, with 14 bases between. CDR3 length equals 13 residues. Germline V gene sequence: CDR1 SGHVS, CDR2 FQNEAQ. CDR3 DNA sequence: TGTGCCATCGGCGCGCGACAGCAAGAGACCCAGTACTTC. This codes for CAIGARQQETQYF. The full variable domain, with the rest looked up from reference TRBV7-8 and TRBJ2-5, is GAGVSQSPRYKVAKRGQDVALRCDPISGHVSLFWYQQALGQGPEFLTYFQNEAQLDKSGLPSDRFFAERPEGSVSTLKIQRTQQEDSAVYLCAIGARQQETQYFGPGTRLLVL.

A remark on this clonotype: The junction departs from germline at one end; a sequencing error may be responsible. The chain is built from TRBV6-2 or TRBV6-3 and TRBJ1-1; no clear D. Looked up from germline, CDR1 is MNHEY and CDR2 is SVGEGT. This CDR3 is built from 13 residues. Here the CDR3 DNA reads TGTGCTAGCAGGAAGGACCTGAACACTGAAGCTTTCTTT. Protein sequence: CASRKDLNTEAFF.

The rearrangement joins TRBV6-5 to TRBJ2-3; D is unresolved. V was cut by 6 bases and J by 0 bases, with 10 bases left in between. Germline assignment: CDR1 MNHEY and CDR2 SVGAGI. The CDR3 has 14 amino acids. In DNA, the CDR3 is TGTGCCAGCAGCCGACGCATTAGCACAGATACGCAGTATTTT. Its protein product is CASSRRISTDTQYF.

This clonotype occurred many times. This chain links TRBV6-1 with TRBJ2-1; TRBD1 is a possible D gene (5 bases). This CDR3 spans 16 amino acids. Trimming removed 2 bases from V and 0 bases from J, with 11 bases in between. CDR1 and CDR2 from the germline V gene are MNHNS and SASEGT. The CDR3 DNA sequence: TGTGCCAGCAGTGAAAGGGGCTCACGCTCCTACAATGAGCAGTTCTTC. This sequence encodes CASSERGSRSYNEQFF.

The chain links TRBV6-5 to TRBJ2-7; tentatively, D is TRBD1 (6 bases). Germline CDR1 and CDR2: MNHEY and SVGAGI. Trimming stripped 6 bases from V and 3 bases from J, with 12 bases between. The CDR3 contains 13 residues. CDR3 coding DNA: TGTGCCAGCAGCAGGGGATTCGACTACGAGCAGTACTTC. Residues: CASSRGFDYEQYF.

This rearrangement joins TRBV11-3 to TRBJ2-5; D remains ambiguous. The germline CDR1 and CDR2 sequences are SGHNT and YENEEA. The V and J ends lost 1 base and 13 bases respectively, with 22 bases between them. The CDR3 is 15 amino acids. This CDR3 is CASSLGTAQQETRYF. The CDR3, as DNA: TGTGCCAGCAGCTTAGGAACAGCTCAACAAGAGACCAGGTACTTC.

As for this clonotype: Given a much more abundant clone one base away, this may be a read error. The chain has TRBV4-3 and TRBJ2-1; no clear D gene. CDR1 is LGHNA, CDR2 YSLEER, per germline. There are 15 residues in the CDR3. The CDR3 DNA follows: TGCGCCAGCAGCCAAGACCCTCGTTCCTACAATGGGCAGTTCTTC. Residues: CASSQDPRSYNGQFF.

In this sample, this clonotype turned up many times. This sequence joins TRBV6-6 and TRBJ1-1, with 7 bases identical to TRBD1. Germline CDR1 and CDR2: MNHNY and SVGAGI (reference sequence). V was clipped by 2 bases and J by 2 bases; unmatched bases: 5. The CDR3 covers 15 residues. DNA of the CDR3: TGTGCCAGCAGTTACCAAGGACAGGCCAACACTGAAGCTTTCTTT. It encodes CASSYQGQANTEAFF.

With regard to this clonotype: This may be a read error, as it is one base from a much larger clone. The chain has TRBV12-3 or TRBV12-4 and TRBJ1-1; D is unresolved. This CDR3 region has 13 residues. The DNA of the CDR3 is TGTGCCAACAGTCCCCATATGAACACTGAAGCTTTCTTT. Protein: CANSPHMNTEAFF.

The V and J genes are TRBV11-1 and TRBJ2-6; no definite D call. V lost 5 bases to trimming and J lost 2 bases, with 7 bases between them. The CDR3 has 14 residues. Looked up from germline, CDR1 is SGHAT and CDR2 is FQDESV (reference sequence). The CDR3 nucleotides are TGTGCCAGCAGCGGATGGACTGGGGCCAACGTCCTGACTTTC. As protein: CASSGWTGANVLTF.

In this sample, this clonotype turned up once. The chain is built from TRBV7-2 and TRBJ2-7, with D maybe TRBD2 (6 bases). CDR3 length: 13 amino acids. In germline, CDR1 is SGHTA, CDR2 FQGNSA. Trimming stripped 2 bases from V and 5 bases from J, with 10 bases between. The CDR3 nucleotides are TGTGCCAGCAGCTTAAACGGGGGTCACGAGCAGTACTTC. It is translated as CASSLNGGHEQYF.

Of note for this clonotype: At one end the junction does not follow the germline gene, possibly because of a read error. The CDR3, as DNA: TGTGCCAGCAGTTACACTATGGGGGTCGGAATCGGGCAGGATTTT. Translated, it gives CASSYTMGVGIGQDF. V is TRBV6-2 or TRBV6-3 and J is TRBJ2-3, with D possibly called TRBD1 or TRBD2 (5 bases each). Germline CDR1 MNHEY, CDR2 SVGEGT. The CDR3 contains 15 residues.

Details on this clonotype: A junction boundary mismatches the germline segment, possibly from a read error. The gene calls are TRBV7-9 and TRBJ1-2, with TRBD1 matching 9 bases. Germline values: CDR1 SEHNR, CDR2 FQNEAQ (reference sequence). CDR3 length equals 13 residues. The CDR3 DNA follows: TGTGCCAGCAGCCGACAGGGGGTTTATGGCTACGCCTTC. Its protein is CASSRQGVYGYAF.

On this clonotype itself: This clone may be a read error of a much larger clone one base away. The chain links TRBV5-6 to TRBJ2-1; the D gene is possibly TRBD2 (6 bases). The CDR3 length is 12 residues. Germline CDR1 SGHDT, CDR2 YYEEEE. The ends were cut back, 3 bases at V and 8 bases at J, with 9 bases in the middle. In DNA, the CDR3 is TGTGCCAGCAGCTCCGGGAGAGATGAGCAGTTCTTC. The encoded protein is CASSSGRDEQFF.